One and the same sample provided the 27 T cell receptor beta chains below, sequenced in a study of blood T cell repertoires in COVID-19. TCRdb keeps only in-frame clones here, not all; method: immunoSEQ multiplex PCR. The sample carries about 160,000 clones, just under 95% recorded once. Sequencing was done on a sample of peripheral blood. The source is a woman aged 45 to 65 with acute or convalescent COVID-19.

This chain uses TRBV7-6 with TRBJ1-1; D is ambiguous. CDR3 size: 15 residues. Trimming removed 1 base at V and 5 bases at J, with 14 bases between. From germline, CDR1 is SGHVS and CDR2 FNYEAQ. The CDR3, as DNA: TGTGCCAGCAGCTTAGTCCCGGGGATGGGGACTGAAGCTTTCTTT. This codes for CASSLVPGMGTEAFF. Full variable domain (rest looked up from reference TRBV7-6 and TRBJ1-1): GAGVSQSPRYKVTKRGQDVALRCDPISGHVSLYWYRQALGQGPEFLTYFNYEAQQDKSGLPNDRFSAERPEGSISTLTIQRTEQRDSAMYRCASSLVPGMGTEAFFGQGTRLTVV.

This chain uses TRBV28 with TRBJ1-1, with D possibly being TRBD1 (6 bases). Trimming shortened V by 2 bases and J by 4 bases, and 11 bases separated the two germline ends. This CDR3 contains 14 residues. CDR1 and CDR2 from the germline V gene are MDHEN and SYDVKM. The CDR3 bases are TGTGCCAGCAGTTTAAGGGGGGGGAGCACTGAAGCTTTCTTT. It codes for CASSLRGGSTEAFF.

The CDR3 DNA reads TGTGCCAGCAGCTTAGAGCGGCAGCGGGCCGAGCAGTTCTTC. It codes for CASSLERQRAEQFF. The chain combines TRBV7-8 with TRBJ2-1; D possibly corresponds to TRBD2 (6 bases). Germline V CDR1 and CDR2: SGHVS, FQNEAQ. This CDR3 region has 14 residues. The germline V and J ends were trimmed by 1 base and 10 bases, with 14 bases remaining between them.

The V and J genes are TRBV24-1 and TRBJ2-7; D gene uncertain. V was shortened by 5 bases and J by 1 base, with 8 bases between the two germline ends. Germline V gives CDR1 KGHDR, CDR2 SFDVKD. The CDR3 length is 13 residues. The CDR3 is CATSGYDSYEQYF. DNA for the CDR3: TGTGCCACCAGTGGCTACGATTCCTACGAGCAGTACTTC.

This clone occurred a few times. The rearrangement uses TRBV29-1 and TRBJ1-4, with 11 bases identical to TRBD1. CDR3 size: 14 residues. Trimming removed 7 bases from V and 3 bases from J; junction bases left unmatched: 4. Germline V lookup: CDR1 SQVTM, CDR2 ANQGSEA. The CDR3 reads CSAGQGAANEKLFF. DNA for the CDR3: TGCAGCGCCGGACAGGGGGCAGCTAATGAAAAACTGTTTTTT.

CDR3 loop: CASSPGRGLWSNNEQFF. CDR3 sequence (DNA): TGTGCCAGCAGCCCAGGTAGGGGACTTTGGTCAAACAATGAGCAGTTCTTC. V is TRBV3-1 (or the pseudogene TRBV3-2) and J is TRBJ2-1; D may be TRBD2 (6 bases). The CDR3 loop spans 17 amino acids. Germline V gives CDR1 LGHDT, CDR2 YNNKEL (reference sequence). The V and J ends lost 4 bases and 5 bases respectively, with 21 bases between them.

The J gene is TRBJ1-5, the V gene TRBV30; a weak D match, TRBD1 (5 bases). The CDR3 consists of 13 residues. Trimming left V 4 bases short and J 3 bases short, with 10 bases between. In germline, CDR1 is GTSNPN, CDR2 SVGIG (reference sequence). The CDR3: CAWNGGNNQPQHF. In DNA form, the CDR3 reads TGTGCCTGGAACGGGGGAAACAATCAGCCCCAGCATTTT.

The CDR3 DNA reads as TGTGCCTGGACTTGGACAGAGAACACTGAAGCTTTCTTT. Encoded protein: CAWTWTENTEAFF. J is TRBJ1-1 and V is TRBV30; possible D gene TRBD1, 6 bases. The CDR3 consists of 13 residues. Trimming stripped 4 bases from V and 1 base from J, with 10 bases between. CDR1 GTSNPN and CDR2 SVGIG come from the germline V gene (reference sequence).

J is TRBJ1-5 and V is TRBV5-6; maybe TRBD1 (6 bases). The germline V gene encodes CDR1 SGHDT and CDR2 YYEEEE. The CDR3 extends over 14 amino acids. V shed 1 base and J shed 10 bases, with 15 bases lying between them. For the CDR3, the DNA is TGTGCCAGCAGCTTGTACGATAGGGGGTCCCCCCAGCATTTT. Translated, it gives CASSLYDRGSPQHF.

The V call is TRBV4-1, the J call TRBJ2-5; TRBD1 agrees at 9 bases. Unmatched junction bases numbered 4, after V lost 3 bases and J lost 5 bases. In germline, CDR1 is MGHRA, CDR2 YSYEKL. The CDR3 totals 14 residues. CDR3 coding DNA: TGCGCCAGCAGCCAGGGGACAGGGTGGGAGACCCAGTACTTC. This sequence encodes CASSQGTGWETQYF.

The table lists this clone with a count of one. The rearrangement links TRBV6-5 to TRBJ1-1, with a tentative D call TRBD1 (6 bases). The ends were cut back, 5 bases at V and 2 bases at J, with 15 bases in the middle. The V gene's germline CDR1 is MNHEY and CDR2 SVGAGI. This CDR3 contains 15 residues. This CDR3 reads CASSRGQRLNTEAFF. CDR3 coding DNA: TGTGCCAGCAGTCGCGGACAGCGGCTTAACACTGAAGCTTTCTTT.

This rearrangement joins TRBV27 to TRBJ1-4, with TRBD1 matching over 10 bases. V was clipped by 6 bases and J by 8 bases; unmatched bases: 12. The germline gives CDR1 MNHEY, CDR2 SMNVEV (reference sequence). This CDR3 region has 16 residues. Here the CDR3 DNA reads TGTGCCAGCAGAACTTACCGGGACAGGGGTCGAGAAAAACTGTTTTTT. This translates into CASRTYRDRGREKLFF. Filled out from reference TRBV27 and TRBJ1-4, the complete variable domain reads EAQVTQNPRYLITVTGKKLTVTCSQNMNHEYMSWYRQDPGLGLRQIYYSMNVEVTDKGDVPEGYKVSRKEKRNFPLILESPSPNQTSLYFCASRTYRDRGREKLFFGSGTQLSVL.

The rearrangement uses TRBV7-3 and TRBJ1-6, with D uncertain. The germline V and J ends were trimmed by 2 bases and 7 bases, with 6 bases remaining between them. The CDR3 has 13 residues. In germline, CDR1 is SGHTA, CDR2 FQGTGA. CDR3 nucleotide sequence: TGTGCCAGCAGCTTATCCCCAAATTCACCCCTCCACTTT. The encoded protein is CASSLSPNSPLHF.

This chain uses TRBV6-5 with TRBJ1-3, with no clear D. V was shortened by 6 bases and J by 0 bases, with 9 bases between the two germline ends. The CDR3 consists of 14 residues. Germline loops: CDR1 MNHEY, CDR2 SVGAGI. This CDR3 is CASSRTASGNTIYF. As DNA, the CDR3 is TGTGCCAGCAGCAGAACAGCCTCTGGAAACACCATATATTTT.

The J gene is TRBJ2-1, the V gene TRBV19, with TRBD2 matching 16 bases. Germline lookup yields CDR1 LNHDA and CDR2 SQIVND (reference sequence). The CDR3 consists of 17 residues. The V gene end was trimmed by 6 bases and the J gene end by 7 bases; junction bases not matched to a gene: 9. The chain's CDR3 is CASRIGTSGGAVNEQFF. CDR3 bases: TGTGCCAGTAGAATCGGGACTAGCGGGGGGGCGGTGAATGAGCAGTTCTTC.

J is TRBJ2-3 and V is TRBV19; 14 bases fit TRBD2. J gave up 3 bases and V 1 base, and 6 bases lay outside the gene matches. The CDR3 totals 18 residues. Germline V gene lookup returns CDR1 LNHDA and CDR2 SQIVND (reference sequence). The CDR3 bases are TGTGCCAGTAGTATAGGGGGGACTAGCGGGAGTTGGACAGATACGCAGTATTTT. As protein: CASSIGGTSGSWTDTQYF.

The chain has TRBV6-2 or TRBV6-3 and TRBJ2-1, with 7 bases matching TRBD2. In germline, CDR1 is MNHEY, CDR2 SVGEGT. The CDR3 is 16 amino acids. With V trimmed by 5 bases and J by 2 bases, 9 bases remained unmatched. The CDR3 spells CASSLGLVSPYNEQFF. CDR3 nucleotide sequence: TGTGCCAGCAGTCTTGGACTAGTTTCCCCCTACAATGAGCAGTTCTTC.

The chain links TRBV5-6 to TRBJ2-5, with D maybe TRBD2 (5 bases). The length of the CDR3 is 12 residues. The germline V gene encodes CDR1 SGHDT and CDR2 YYEEEE. The V end lost 1 base, the J end lost 5 bases, and 6 bases lay between the germline ends. The CDR3 region is CASSLSGETQYF. CDR3 in DNA: TGTGCCAGCAGCTTGTCGGGGGAGACCCAGTACTTC.

V usage is TRBV7-9 and J usage is TRBJ1-2; 10 nucleotides agree with TRBD1. Per the germline V gene, CDR1 is SEHNR and CDR2 is FQNEAQ (reference sequence). The CDR3 covers 15 residues. After removal of 4 bases from V and 4 bases from J, the junction contained 6 bases not matched to a gene. Written as DNA, the CDR3 is TGTGCCAGCAGCTCGACAGGGGGCCAGGTCTATGGCTACACCTTC. It is translated as CASSSTGGQVYGYTF.

This chain joins TRBV2 and TRBJ1-2, with TRBD1 matching 10 bases. CDR3 length: 17 amino acids. V lost 3 bases, J lost 0 bases, and 7 bases stayed unmatched. Germline CDR1 and CDR2: SNHLY and FYNNEI. CDR3 region: CASSESGQGRSNYGYTF. The CDR3 DNA sequence: TGTGCCAGCAGTGAGTCGGGACAGGGGCGATCTAACTATGGCTACACCTTC.

The rearrangement joins TRBV19 to TRBJ2-3; 7 bases match TRBD1. With 5 bases clipped from V and 6 bases from J, the junction kept 17 bases outside the gene matches. This CDR3 has 17 residues. Germline loops: CDR1 LNHDA, CDR2 SQIVND (reference sequence). The CDR3 reads CASSWTGPRSGWDTQYF. The DNA of the CDR3 is TGTGCCAGTAGTTGGACAGGTCCTAGGTCCGGATGGGATACGCAGTATTTT. Full variable domain (rest looked up from reference TRBV19 and TRBJ2-3): DGGITQSPKYLFRKEGQNVTLSCEQNLNHDAMYWYRQDPGQGLRLIYYSQIVNDFQKGDIAEGYSVSREKKESFPLTVTSAQKNPTAFYLCASSWTGPRSGWDTQYFGPGTRLTVL.

V and J are TRBV25-1 and TRBJ2-1, with 9 nucleotides matching TRBD2. With 3 bases clipped from V and 3 bases from J, the junction kept 3 bases outside the gene matches. Germline loops: CDR1 MGHDK, CDR2 SYGVNS. The CDR3 length is 15 residues. The CDR3 loop reads CASSDSGSIYNEQFF. The DNA for the CDR3 is TGTGCCAGCAGTGATAGCGGGAGCATCTACAATGAGCAGTTCTTC.

V is TRBV6-1 and J is TRBJ2-7, with 9 positions matching TRBD1. From germline, CDR1 is MNHNS and CDR2 SASEGT. J was trimmed by 6 bases and V by 2 bases; bases with no gene match: 5. There are 14 residues in the CDR3. CDR3 nucleotides: TGTGCCAGCAGTGAAAATCCGGACAGGGGCGAGCAGTACTTC. Translated: CASSENPDRGEQYF.

V and J are TRBV5-1 and TRBJ2-5; tentatively, D is TRBD2 (6 bases). Trimming shortened V by 1 base and J by 2 bases, and 12 bases separated the two germline ends. Per germline, CDR1 SGHRS and CDR2 YFSETQ. The CDR3 is made up of 15 amino acids. Written as DNA, the CDR3 is TGCGCCAGCAGCTTGCTACAAGGGAGGCAAGAGACCCAGTACTTC. This encodes CASSLLQGRQETQYF.

This chain links TRBV19 with TRBJ1-4; weak D call: TRBD1 (5 bases). This CDR3 contains 16 residues. Germline CDR1 and CDR2: LNHDA and SQIVND (reference sequence). Trimming shortened V by 3 bases and J by 2 bases, and 13 bases separated the two germline ends. The CDR3 DNA is TGTGCCAGTAGTATCCCACAGGACCCCACTAATGAAAAACTGTTTTTT. Its protein is CASSIPQDPTNEKLFF.

The rearrangement uses TRBV24-1 and TRBJ2-1; D perhaps matches TRBD1 (5 bases). The V gene's germline CDR1 is KGHDR and CDR2 SFDVKD. The CDR3 consists of 17 residues. Trimming removed 4 bases at V and 3 bases at J, with 18 bases between. The chain's CDR3 is CATSDPSDSSLYNEQFF. For the CDR3, the DNA is TGTGCCACCAGTGACCCTTCAGACAGTTCCCTCTACAATGAGCAGTTCTTC.

For the CDR3, the DNA is TGCGCCAGCAGCCAAGAACAGACTAACTATGGCTACACCTTC. Its translation: CASSQEQTNYGYTF. The gene calls are TRBV4-3 and TRBJ1-2; D not resolved. CDR1 and CDR2 (germline): LGHNA, YSLEER. Trimming cost V 0 bases and J 0 bases, with 5 bases left between them. The CDR3 length is 14 residues.